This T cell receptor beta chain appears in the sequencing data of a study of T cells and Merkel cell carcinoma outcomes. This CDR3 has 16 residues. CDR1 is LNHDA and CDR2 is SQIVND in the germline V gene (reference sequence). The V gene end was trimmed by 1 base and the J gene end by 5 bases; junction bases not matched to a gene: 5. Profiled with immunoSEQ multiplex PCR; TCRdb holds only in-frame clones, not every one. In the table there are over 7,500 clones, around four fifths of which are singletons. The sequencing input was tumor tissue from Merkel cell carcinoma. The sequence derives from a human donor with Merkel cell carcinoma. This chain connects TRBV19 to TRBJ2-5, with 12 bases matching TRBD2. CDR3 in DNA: TGTGCCAGTAGTATAGGGACTAGCGGGGCCGGGGAGACCCAGTACTTC. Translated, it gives CASSIGTSGAGETQYF.